This record concerns one TCR beta chain sequence. TCRdb reprocessed the 5' RACE reads and stores each CDR3 protein as one record, lacking DNA. This sample's table reports some 340,000 distinct CDR3 sequences. These data originate in a study of T cells expressing NK-cell markers. The TCR originated in a man aged 18-70 years in good health. What was sequenced was blood T cells: a sorted CD56 or NKG2C T cell subset, CD4+ or CD8+ T cells, or bulk PBMC T cells (not recorded which).

The CDR3 sequence is CASSEVRGRGEQFF. The gene calls are TRBV2 and TRBJ2-1. The CDR3 extends over 14 amino acids. CDR1 SNHLY and CDR2 FYNNEI come from the germline V gene.